This entry describes one T cell receptor beta chain. Only in-frame clones appear in the TCRdb table, and some are missing; sequencing was by immunoSEQ multiplex PCR. Of roughly 34,000 clones listed, about 80% were seen once; the top ten hold roughly 23%. The data belong to a study of OX40 agonist ivuxolimab in advanced cancers. This CDR3 is 13 amino acids long. Germline CDR1 SGHNT, CDR2 YYREEE (reference sequence). Unmatched junction bases numbered 5, after V lost 5 bases and J lost 8 bases. The origin of this receptor is an adult with an advanced solid tumor such as melanoma, head and neck, liver or kidney cancer. The genes are TRBV5-4 and TRBJ1-4; 8 bases agree with TRBD1. This sample comprised CD4+ or CD8+ T cells sorted from blood, obtained in a trial of the OX40 agonist ivuxolimab. As DNA, the CDR3 is TGTGCCAGCAGAAGGCGACAGGGGGAAAAACTGTTTTTT. Translating it yields CASRRRQGEKLFF.